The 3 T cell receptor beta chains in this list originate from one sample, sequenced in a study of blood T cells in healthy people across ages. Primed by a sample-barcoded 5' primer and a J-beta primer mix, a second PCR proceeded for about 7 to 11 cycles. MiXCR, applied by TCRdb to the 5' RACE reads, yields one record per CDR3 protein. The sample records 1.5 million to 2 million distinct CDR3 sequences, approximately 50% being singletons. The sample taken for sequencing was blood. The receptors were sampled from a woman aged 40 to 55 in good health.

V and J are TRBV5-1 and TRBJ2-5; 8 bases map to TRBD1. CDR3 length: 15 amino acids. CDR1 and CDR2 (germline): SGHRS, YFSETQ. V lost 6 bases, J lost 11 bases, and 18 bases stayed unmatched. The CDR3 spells CASTPLDRAVHEQYF. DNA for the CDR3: TGCGCCAGCACCCCATTGGACAGGGCGGTCCATGAGCAGTACTTC.

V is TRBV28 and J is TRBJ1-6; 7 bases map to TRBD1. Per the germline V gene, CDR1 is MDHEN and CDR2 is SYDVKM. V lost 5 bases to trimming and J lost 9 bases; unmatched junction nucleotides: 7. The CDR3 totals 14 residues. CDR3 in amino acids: CASSDRVSGSPLHF. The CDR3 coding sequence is TGTGCCAGCAGTGACAGGGTATCAGGTTCACCCCTCCACTTT.

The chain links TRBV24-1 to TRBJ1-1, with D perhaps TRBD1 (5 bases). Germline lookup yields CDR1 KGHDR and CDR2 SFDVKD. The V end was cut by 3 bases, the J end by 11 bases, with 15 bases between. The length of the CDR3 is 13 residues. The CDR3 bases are TGTGCCACCAGTGATCTGCCAGGAGGGGAGGCTTTCTTT. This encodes CATSDLPGGEAFF.